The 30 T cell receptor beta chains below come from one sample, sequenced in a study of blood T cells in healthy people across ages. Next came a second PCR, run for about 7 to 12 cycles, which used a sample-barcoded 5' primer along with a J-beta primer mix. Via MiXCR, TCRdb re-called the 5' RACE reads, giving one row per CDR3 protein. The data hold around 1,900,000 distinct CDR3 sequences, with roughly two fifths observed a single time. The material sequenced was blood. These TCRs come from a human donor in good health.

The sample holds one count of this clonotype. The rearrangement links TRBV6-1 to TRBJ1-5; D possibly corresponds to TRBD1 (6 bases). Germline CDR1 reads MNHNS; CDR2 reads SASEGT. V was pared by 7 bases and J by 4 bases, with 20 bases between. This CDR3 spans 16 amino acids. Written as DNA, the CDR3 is TGTGCCAGCATGCCCGGAGGAGGGAGGGGGAATCAGCCCCAGCATTTT. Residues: CASMPGGGRGNQPQHF.

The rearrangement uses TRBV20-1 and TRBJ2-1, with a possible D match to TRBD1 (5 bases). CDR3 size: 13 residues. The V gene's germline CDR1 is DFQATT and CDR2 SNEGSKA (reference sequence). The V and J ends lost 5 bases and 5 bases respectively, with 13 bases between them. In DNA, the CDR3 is TGCAGTGCTGAGCGACAGCAAAACAATGAGCAGTTCTTC. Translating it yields CSAERQQNNEQFF.

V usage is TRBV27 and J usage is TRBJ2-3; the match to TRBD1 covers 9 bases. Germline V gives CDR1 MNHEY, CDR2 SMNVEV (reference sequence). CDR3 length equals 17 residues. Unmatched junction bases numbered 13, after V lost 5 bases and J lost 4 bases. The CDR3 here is CASSPSPGQGLPDTQYF. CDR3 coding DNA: TGTGCCAGCAGTCCTTCACCGGGACAGGGACTCCCAGATACGCAGTATTTT.

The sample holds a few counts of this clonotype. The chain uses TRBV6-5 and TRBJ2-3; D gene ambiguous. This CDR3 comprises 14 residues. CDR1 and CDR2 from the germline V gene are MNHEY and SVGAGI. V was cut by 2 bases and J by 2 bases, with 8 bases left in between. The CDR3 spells CASSYDPNTDTQYF. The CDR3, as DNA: TGTGCCAGCAGTTACGATCCTAACACAGATACGCAGTATTTT.

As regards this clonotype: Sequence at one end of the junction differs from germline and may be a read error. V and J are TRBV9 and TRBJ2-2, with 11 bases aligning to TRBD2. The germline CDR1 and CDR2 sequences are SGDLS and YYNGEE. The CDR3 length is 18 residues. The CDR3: CASSSRPRLAGNTGERFF. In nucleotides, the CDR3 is TGTGCCAGCAGTTCACGCCCCCGACTAGCGGGGAACACCGGGGAGCGGTTTTTT.

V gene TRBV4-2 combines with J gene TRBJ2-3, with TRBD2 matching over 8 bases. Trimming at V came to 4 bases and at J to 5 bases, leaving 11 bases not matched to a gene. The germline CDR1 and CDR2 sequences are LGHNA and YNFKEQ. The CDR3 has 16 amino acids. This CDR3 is CASSPLRGGGKDTQYF. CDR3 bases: TGTGCCAGCAGCCCTCTTCGGGGGGGAGGAAAAGATACGCAGTATTTT.

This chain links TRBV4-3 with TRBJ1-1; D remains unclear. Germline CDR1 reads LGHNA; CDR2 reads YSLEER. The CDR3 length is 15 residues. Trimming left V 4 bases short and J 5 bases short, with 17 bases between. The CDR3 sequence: CASSPLYRGETEAFF. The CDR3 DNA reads TGCGCCAGCAGCCCACTTTACCGTGGAGAGACTGAAGCTTTCTTT.

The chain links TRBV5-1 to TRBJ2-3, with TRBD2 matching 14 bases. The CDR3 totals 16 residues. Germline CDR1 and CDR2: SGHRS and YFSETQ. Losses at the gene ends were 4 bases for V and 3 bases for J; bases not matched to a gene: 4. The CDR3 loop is CASSRLAGGVTDTQYF. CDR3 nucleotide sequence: TGCGCCAGCAGCCGACTAGCGGGGGGGGTAACAGATACGCAGTATTTT. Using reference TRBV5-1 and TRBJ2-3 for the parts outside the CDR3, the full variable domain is KAGVTQTPRYLIKTRGQQVTLSCSPISGHRSVSWYQQTPGQGLQFLFEYFSETQRNKGNFPGRFSGRQFSNSRSEMNVSTLELGDSALYLCASSRLAGGVTDTQYFGPGTRLTVL.

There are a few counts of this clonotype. In DNA, the CDR3 is TGTGCCATCAGTGAATCCCGGACAGGCTCCGTCAACTATGGCTACACCTTC. Its translation: CAISESRTGSVNYGYTF. The chain couples TRBV10-3 to TRBJ1-2; 7 bases align to TRBD1. Germline CDR1 ENHRY, CDR2 SYGVKD. The V gene end was trimmed by 3 bases and the J gene end by 2 bases; junction bases not matched to a gene: 12. The CDR3 has 17 amino acids.

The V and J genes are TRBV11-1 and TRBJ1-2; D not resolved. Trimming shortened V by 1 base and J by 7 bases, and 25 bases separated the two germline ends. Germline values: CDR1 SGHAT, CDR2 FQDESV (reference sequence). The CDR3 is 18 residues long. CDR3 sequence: CASSLEAPTLGGYFGYTF. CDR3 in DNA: TGTGCCAGCAGCTTAGAAGCGCCGACTCTGGGAGGTTATTTTGGCTACACCTTC. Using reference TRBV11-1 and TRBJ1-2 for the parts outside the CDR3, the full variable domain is EAEVAQSPRYKITEKSQAVAFWCDPISGHATLYWYRQILGQGPELLVQFQDESVVDDSQLPKDRFSAERLKGVDSTLKIQPAELGDSAMYLCASSLEAPTLGGYFGYTFGSGTRLTVV.

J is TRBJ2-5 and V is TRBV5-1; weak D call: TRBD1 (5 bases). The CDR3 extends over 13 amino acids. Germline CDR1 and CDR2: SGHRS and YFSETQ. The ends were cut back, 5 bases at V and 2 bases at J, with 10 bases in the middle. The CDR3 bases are TGCGCCAGCAGTAAAGGGGTTCAAGAGACCCAGTACTTC. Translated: CASSKGVQETQYF.

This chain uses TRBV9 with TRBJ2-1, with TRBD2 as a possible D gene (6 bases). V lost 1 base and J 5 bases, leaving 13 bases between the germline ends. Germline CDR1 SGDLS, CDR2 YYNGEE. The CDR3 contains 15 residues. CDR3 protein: CASSVSRGLHNEQFF. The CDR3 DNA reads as TGTGCCAGCAGCGTAAGCCGGGGACTCCACAATGAGCAGTTCTTC.

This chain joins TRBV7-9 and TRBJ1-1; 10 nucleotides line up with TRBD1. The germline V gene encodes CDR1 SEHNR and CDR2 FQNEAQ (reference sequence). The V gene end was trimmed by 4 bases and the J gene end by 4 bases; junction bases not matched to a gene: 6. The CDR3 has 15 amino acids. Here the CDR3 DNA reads TGTGCCAGCAGCTCCCCCCGGACAGGGGGCACTGAAGCTTTCTTT. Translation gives CASSSPRTGGTEAFF.

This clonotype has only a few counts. The CDR3 region is CASSPGLAALQETQYF. In DNA, the CDR3 is TGCGCCAGCAGCCCTGGACTAGCGGCCTTACAAGAGACCCAGTACTTC. This chain connects TRBV4-1 to TRBJ2-5, with TRBD2 matching 10 bases. CDR1 and CDR2 (germline): MGHRA, YSYEKL. Trimming at V came to 4 bases and at J to 2 bases, leaving 7 bases not matched to a gene. The CDR3 covers 16 residues.

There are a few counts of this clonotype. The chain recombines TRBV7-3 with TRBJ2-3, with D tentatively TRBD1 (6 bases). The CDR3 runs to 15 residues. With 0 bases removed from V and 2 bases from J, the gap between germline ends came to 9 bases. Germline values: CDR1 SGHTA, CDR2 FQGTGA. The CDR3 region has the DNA TGTGCCAGCAGCTTAACAAGGGGGAACACAGATACGCAGTATTTT. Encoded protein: CASSLTRGNTDTQYF.

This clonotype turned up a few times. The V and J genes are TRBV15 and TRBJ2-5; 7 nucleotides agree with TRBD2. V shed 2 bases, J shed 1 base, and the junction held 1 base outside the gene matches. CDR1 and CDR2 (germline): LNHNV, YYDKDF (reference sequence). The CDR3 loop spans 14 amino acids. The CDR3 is CATSRPSGQETQYF. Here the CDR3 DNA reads TGTGCCACCAGCAGACCTAGCGGCCAAGAGACCCAGTACTTC.

Here the CDR3 DNA reads TGTGCCAGCAGTGGACAGCAACCTAACGCAGATACGCAGTATTTT. It translates to CASSGQQPNADTQYF. The V call is TRBV28, the J call TRBJ2-3; the D gene is possibly TRBD1 (6 bases). This CDR3 comprises 15 residues. Trimming shortened V by 5 bases and J by 4 bases, and 16 bases separated the two germline ends. Looked up from germline, CDR1 is MDHEN and CDR2 is SYDVKM.

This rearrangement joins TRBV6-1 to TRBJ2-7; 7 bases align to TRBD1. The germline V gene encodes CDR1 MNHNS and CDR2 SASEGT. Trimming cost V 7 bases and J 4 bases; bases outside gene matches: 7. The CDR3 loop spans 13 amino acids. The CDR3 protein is CASKGQTHYEQYF. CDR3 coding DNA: TGTGCCAGCAAGGGACAGACTCATTACGAGCAGTACTTC.

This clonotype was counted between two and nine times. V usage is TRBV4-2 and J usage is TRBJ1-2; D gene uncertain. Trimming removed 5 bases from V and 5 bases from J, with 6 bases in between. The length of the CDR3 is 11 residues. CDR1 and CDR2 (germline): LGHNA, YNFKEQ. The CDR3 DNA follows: TGTGCCAGCAGCACGGTATATGGCTACACCTTC. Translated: CASSTVYGYTF.

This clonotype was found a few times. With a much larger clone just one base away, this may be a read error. The CDR3, as DNA: TGTGCCAGCAGTTTATGGGACAGGCACAATGAGCAGTTCTTC. Translated, it gives CASSLWDRHNEQFF. The chain links TRBV27 to TRBJ2-1; 8 bases match TRBD1. Germline V CDR1 and CDR2: MNHEY, SMNVEV (reference sequence). The junction had 1 base not matched to a gene; V was cut back by 1 base and J by 5 bases. This CDR3 region has 14 residues.

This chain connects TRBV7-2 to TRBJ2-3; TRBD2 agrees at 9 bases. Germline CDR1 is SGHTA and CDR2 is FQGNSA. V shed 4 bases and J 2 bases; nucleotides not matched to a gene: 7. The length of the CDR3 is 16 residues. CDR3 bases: TGTGCCAGCAGCTCTCGGGCTAGCGGGGCCACAGATACGCAGTATTTT. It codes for CASSSRASGATDTQYF.

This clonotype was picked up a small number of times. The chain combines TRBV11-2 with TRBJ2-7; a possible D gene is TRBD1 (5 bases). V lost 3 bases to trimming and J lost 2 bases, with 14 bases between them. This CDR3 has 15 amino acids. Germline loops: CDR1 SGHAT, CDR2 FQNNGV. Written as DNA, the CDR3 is TGTGCCAGCAGCTTCCTACCAGACAGACCCTACGAGCAGTACTTC. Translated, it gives CASSFLPDRPYEQYF.

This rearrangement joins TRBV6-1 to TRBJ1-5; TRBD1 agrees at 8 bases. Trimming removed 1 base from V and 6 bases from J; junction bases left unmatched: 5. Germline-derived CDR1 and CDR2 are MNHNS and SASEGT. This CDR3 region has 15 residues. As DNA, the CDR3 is TGTGCCAGCAGTGAAGGGGTACAGGGGGTTCAGCCCCAGCATTTT. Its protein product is CASSEGVQGVQPQHF.

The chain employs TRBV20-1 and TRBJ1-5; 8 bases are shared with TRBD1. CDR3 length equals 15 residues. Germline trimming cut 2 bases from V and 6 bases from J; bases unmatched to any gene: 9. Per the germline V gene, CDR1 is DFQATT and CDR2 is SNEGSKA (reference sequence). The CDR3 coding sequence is TGCAGTGCTAGACCCCAGGGACAGGCTAGTCAGCCCCAGCATTTT. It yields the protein CSARPQGQASQPQHF.

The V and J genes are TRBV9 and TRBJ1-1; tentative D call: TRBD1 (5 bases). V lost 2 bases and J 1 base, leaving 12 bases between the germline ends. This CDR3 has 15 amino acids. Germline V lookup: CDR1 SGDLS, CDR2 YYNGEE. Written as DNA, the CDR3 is TGTGCCAGCAGCGTTTCGGCAGGGAGGAACACTGAAGCTTTCTTT. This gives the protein CASSVSAGRNTEAFF.

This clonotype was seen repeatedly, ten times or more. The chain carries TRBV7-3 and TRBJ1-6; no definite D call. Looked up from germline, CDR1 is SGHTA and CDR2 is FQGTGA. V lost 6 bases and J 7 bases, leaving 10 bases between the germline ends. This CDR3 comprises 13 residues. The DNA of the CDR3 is TGTGCCAGCAGTCCGGGTGTCAATTCACCCCTCCACTTT. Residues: CASSPGVNSPLHF.

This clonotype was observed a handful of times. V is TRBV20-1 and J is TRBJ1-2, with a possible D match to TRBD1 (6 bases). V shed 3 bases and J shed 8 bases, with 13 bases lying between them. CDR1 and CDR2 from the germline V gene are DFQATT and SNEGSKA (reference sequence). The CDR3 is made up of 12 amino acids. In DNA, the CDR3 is TGCAGTGCTAGGGGGGGGCTAGGAGGCTACACCTTC. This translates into CSARGGLGGYTF.

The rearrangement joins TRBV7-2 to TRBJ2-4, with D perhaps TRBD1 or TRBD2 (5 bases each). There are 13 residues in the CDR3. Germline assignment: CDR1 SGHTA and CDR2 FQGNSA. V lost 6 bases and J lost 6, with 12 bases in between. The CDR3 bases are TGTGCCAGCAGTTCTCCGGGACGAAACATTCAGTACTTC. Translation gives CASSSPGRNIQYF.

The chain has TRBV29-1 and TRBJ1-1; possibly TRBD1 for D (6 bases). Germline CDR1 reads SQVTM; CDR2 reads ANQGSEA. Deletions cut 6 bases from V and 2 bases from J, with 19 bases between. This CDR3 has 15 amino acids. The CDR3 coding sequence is TGCAGCGTCCTACCCACGGGGGCCAGTAACACTGAAGCTTTCTTT. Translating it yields CSVLPTGASNTEAFF.

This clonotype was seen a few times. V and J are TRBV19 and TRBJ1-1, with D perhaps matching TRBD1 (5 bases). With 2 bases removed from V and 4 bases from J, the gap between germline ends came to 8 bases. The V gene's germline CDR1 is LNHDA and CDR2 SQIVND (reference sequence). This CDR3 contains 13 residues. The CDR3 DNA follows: TGTGCCAGTAGTATACAGGGATTCACTGAAGCTTTCTTT. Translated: CASSIQGFTEAFF.